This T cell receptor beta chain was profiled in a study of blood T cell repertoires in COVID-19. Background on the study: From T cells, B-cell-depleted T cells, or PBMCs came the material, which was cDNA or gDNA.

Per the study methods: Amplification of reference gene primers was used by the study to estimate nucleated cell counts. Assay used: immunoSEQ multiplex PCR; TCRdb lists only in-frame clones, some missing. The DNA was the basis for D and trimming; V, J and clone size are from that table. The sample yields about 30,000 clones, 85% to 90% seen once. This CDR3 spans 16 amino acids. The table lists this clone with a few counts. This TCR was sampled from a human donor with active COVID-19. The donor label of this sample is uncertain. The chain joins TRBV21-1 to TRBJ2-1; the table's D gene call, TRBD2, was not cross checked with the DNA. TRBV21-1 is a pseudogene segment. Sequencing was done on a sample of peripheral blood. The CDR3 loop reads CASSKRSGSSYNEQFF. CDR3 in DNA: TGTGCCAGCAGCAAACGGAGTGGGAGCTCCTACAATGAGCAGTTCTTC.